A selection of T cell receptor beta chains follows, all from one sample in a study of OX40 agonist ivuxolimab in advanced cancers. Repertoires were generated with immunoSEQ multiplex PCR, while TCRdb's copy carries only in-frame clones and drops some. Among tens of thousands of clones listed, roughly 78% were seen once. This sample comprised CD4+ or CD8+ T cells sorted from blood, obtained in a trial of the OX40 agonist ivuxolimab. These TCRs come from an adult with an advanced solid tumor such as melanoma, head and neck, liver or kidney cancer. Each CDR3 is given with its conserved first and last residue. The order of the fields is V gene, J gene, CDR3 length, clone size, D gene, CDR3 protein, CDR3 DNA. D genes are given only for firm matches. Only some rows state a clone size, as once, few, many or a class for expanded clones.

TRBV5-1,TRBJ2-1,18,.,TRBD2,CASSLRGGESISGGEQFF,TGCGCCAGCAGCTTGAGGGGAGGGGAATCGATCTCAGGTGGTGAGCAGTTCTTC
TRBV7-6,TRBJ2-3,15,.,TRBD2,CASRPWEGTTDTQYF,TGTGCCAGCAGACCCTGGGAGGGTACCACAGATACGCAGTATTTT
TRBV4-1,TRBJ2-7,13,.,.,CASSQDWLTVQYF,TGCGCCAGCAGCCAAGATTGGTTAACAGTGCAGTACTTC
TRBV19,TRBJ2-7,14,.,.,CASRRRNALDEQYF,TGTGCCAGTAGGCGCCGGAATGCCCTCGACGAGCAGTACTTC
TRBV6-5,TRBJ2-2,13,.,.,CASNPGDTGELFF,TGTGCCAGCAATCCAGGGGACACCGGGGAGCTGTTTTTT
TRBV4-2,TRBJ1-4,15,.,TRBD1,CASSQDGQENEKLFF,TGTGCCAGCAGCCAAGATGGACAGGAGAATGAAAAACTGTTTTTT
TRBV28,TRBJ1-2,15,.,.,CASSSGDEGTYGYTF,TGTGCCAGCAGTTCAGGGGACGAGGGGACCTATGGCTACACCTTC
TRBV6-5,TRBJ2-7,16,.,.,CASSYGATDGRYEQYF,TGTGCCAGCAGTTACGGGGCAACCGACGGACGCTACGAGCAGTACTTC
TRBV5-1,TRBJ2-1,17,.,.,CASSLIGDSDTYNEQFF,TGCGCCAGCAGCTTGATCGGGGATTCCGACACCTACAATGAGCAGTTCTTC
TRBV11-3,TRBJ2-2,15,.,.,CASSPSRVNTGELFF,TGTGCCAGCAGTCCTAGCAGGGTGAACACCGGGGAGCTGTTTTTT
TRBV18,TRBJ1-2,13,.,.,CASSPRTEYGYTF,TGTGCCAGCTCACCGAGGACGGAGTATGGCTACACCTTC
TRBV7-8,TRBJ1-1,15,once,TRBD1,CASSGRDRVITEAFF,TGTGCCAGCAGCGGGAGGGACAGGGTGATAACTGAAGCTTTCTTT
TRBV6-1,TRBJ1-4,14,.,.,CASSDGQFGEKLFF,TGTGCCAGCAGTGACGGACAGTTTGGTGAAAAACTGTTTTTT
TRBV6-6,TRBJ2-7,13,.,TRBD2,CASAIAGAHEQYF,TGTGCCAGTGCTATAGCGGGAGCCCACGAGCAGTACTTC
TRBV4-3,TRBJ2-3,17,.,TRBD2,CASSQEGLALSTDTQYF,TGCGCCAGCAGCCAAGAAGGACTAGCCCTCAGCACAGATACGCAGTATTTT
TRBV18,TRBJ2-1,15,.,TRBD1,CASSARTGEANEQFF,TGTGCCAGCTCAGCCCGGACAGGGGAGGCCAATGAGCAGTTCTTC
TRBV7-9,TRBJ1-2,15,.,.,CASSLGDSNNYGYTF,TGTGCCAGCAGCTTAGGCGACAGCAATAACTATGGCTACACCTTC
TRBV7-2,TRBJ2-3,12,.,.,CASSPSGDTQYF,TGTGCCAGCAGCCCATCCGGGGATACGCAGTATTTT
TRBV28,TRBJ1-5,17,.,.,CASGSTAAGSSNQPQHF,TGTGCCAGCGGCTCTACTGCGGCAGGGAGTAGCAATCAGCCCCAGCATTTT
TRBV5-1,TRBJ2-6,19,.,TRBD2,CASSLDGLAGGMGANVLTF,TGCGCCAGCAGCTTGGATGGACTAGCGGGAGGGATGGGGGCCAACGTCCTGACTTTC
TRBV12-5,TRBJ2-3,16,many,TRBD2,CASGLSSGKVFDTQYF,TGTGCTAGTGGTTTGTCTAGCGGGAAAGTTTTCGATACGCAGTATTTT
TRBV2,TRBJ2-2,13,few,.,CASRQVSTGELFF,TGTGCCAGCCGACAGGTCAGCACCGGGGAGCTGTTTTTT
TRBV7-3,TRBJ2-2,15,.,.,CASSSQNPSDGELFF,TGTGCCAGCAGCTCACAAAATCCCTCGGACGGGGAGCTGTTTTTT
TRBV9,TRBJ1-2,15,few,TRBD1,CASSVGQDANYGYTF,TGTGCCAGCAGCGTTGGACAGGACGCTAACTATGGCTACACCTTC
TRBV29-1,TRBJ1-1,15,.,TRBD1,CSVTGTGGMNTEAFF,TGCAGCGTGACCGGGACAGGGGGAATGAACACTGAAGCTTTCTTT
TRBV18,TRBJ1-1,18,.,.,CASSLEVAKQVTNTEAFF,TGTGCCAGCTCACTGGAAGTCGCTAAACAGGTGACAAACACTGAAGCTTTCTTT
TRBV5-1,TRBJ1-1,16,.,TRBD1,CASSDNRQGLTTEAFF,TGCGCCAGCAGCGATAACCGACAGGGTTTGACCACTGAAGCTTTCTTT
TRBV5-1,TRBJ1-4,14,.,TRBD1,CASSLQEAGGKLFF,TGCGCCAGCAGCTTACAGGAAGCAGGGGGAAAACTGTTTTTT
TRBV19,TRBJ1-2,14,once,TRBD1,CASTPQGTNYGYTF,TGTGCCAGTACCCCACAGGGGACTAACTATGGCTACACCTTC
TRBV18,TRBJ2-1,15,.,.,CASSPSSPSANEQFF,TGTGCCAGCTCACCATCCAGCCCCTCTGCGAATGAGCAGTTCTTC
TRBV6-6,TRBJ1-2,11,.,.,CATSEGNGYTF,TGTGCCACCTCTGAGGGGAATGGCTACACCTTC
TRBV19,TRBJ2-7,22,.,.,CASSTPHRDPWMGRVAAYEQYF,TGTGCCAGTAGTACCCCCCACCGGGACCCGTGGATGGGGCGAGTGGCGGCCTACGAGCAGTACTTC
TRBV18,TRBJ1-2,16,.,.,CASSPSGGLGHGGYTF,TGTGCCAGCTCACCTTCCGGAGGTTTGGGACATGGCGGCTACACCTTC